This T cell receptor (beta chain) was identified in a study of PD-1 blockade in classical Hodgkin lymphoma. In the study overall: Patients were infused with nivolumab 3 mg/kg every 2 weeks. Study-level results: While CD8+ TCR diversity did not rise significantly by C4D1, CD4+ TCR diversity did. Complete responders showed a baseline diversity that resembled the diversity of newly diagnosed patients.

Relapse was seen in all patients after autologous stem cell transplantation, and brentuximab vedotin exposure was variable. Best responses fell into complete response, partial response or progressive disease. CDR3 length: 15 residues. The junction had 5 bases not matched to a gene; V was cut back by 5 bases and J by 4 bases. CDR1 is MDHEN and CDR2 is SYDVKM in the germline V gene. Turning to this clone: Its antigen is not known.

Sequencing was performed with immunoSEQ multiplex PCR; in TCRdb, only in-frame clones are kept and a portion is missing. This sample has some 13,000 clones; around 90% occur once, and the top ten carry around 37%. The chain couples TRBV28 to TRBJ2-1, with TRBD2 matching 10 bases. This sequence originates from a human donor with classical Hodgkin lymphoma. Material: peripheral blood mononuclear cells (PBMCs), obtained at baseline. This chain's CDR3 is CASSPRLAGYNEQFF. The DNA of the CDR3 is TGTGCCAGCAGTCCGAGACTAGCGGGTTACAATGAGCAGTTCTTC.